These 23 T cell receptor beta chains came from one sample sequenced in a study of blood T cell repertoires in COVID-19. TCRdb's table, derived via immunoSEQ multiplex PCR, lists solely in-frame clones and lacks some. This sample carries hundreds of thousands of clones, roughly 90% of them seen once, and the ten largest clones take 1.4% to 1.5%. Source material: peripheral blood. The receptors stem from a woman aged 25 to 39 with active or convalescent COVID-19.

The chain recombines TRBV5-1 with TRBJ1-2, with unresolved D. The CDR3 consists of 14 residues. V was trimmed by 0 bases and J by 5 bases, leaving 11 bases between them. From germline, CDR1 is SGHRS and CDR2 YFSETQ. CDR3 sequence: CASSLVNTAYGYTF. DNA of the CDR3: TGCGCCAGCAGCTTGGTGAACACCGCTTATGGCTACACCTTC.

V is TRBV18 and J is TRBJ1-2; TRBD1 matches at 10 bases. The CDR3 runs to 17 residues. Germline V gene sequence: CDR1 KGHSH, CDR2 LQKENI. Trimming took 4 bases from V and 3 from J; bases not matched to a gene: 11. Here the CDR3 reads CASSRPGQGIRDYGYTF. CDR3 nucleotides: TGTGCCAGCTCACGTCCGGGACAGGGGATCAGGGACTATGGCTACACCTTC.

The chain combines TRBV27 with TRBJ2-1, with TRBD1 identical over 11 bases. CDR1 and CDR2 (germline): MNHEY, SMNVEV (reference sequence). The CDR3 length is 17 residues. Trimming took 6 bases from V and 8 from J; bases not matched to a gene: 15. The CDR3: CASSTGTGGARFYEQFF. CDR3 bases: TGTGCCAGCAGCACCGGGACAGGGGGGGCTCGGTTCTATGAGCAGTTCTTC.

The genes are TRBV7-9 and TRBJ2-2; perhaps TRBD1 as D (5 bases). The CDR3 consists of 15 residues. V shed 3 bases and J shed 5 bases, with 13 bases lying between them. Germline CDR1 SEHNR, CDR2 FQNEAQ (reference sequence). This CDR3 reads CASSFLQAGTGELFF. The CDR3 DNA reads TGTGCCAGCAGCTTTCTACAGGCTGGGACCGGGGAGCTGTTTTTT. Using reference TRBV7-9 and TRBJ2-2 for the parts outside the CDR3, the full variable domain is DTGVSQNPRHKITKRGQNVTFRCDPISEHNRLYWYRQTLGQGPEFLTYFQNEAQLEKSRLLSDRFSAERPKGSFSTLEIQRTEQGDSAMYLCASSFLQAGTGELFFGEGSRLTVL.

The chain has TRBV27 and TRBJ2-2; D might be TRBD1 (6 bases). Germline V gene lookup returns CDR1 MNHEY and CDR2 SMNVEV (reference sequence). The V end was cut by 5 bases, the J end by 0 bases, with 13 bases between. This CDR3 spans 16 amino acids. Here the CDR3 DNA reads TGTGCCAGCAGTCCCCGTGGGGGCCCGAACACCGGGGAGCTGTTTTTT. Its translation: CASSPRGGPNTGELFF.

The V and J genes are TRBV29-1 and TRBJ1-1; 9 bases are shared with TRBD1. From germline, CDR1 is SQVTM and CDR2 ANQGSEA. With 5 bases clipped from V and 6 bases from J, the junction kept 7 bases outside the gene matches. CDR3 size: 13 residues. CDR3 in amino acids: CSVSGTGRSEAFF. The CDR3, as DNA: TGCAGCGTTTCCGGGACAGGGAGATCTGAAGCTTTCTTT.

J is TRBJ1-1 and V is TRBV19; D might be TRBD1 (6 bases). V was pared by 7 bases and J by 4 bases, with 16 bases between. The length of the CDR3 is 14 residues. Germline V gene data show CDR1 as LNHDA and CDR2 as SQIVND (reference sequence). The CDR3 bases are TGTGCCAGTAAATACAGGGAGGGGAGCACTGAAGCTTTCTTT. Amino acids: CASKYREGSTEAFF.

The J gene is TRBJ2-1, the V gene TRBV7-9; TRBD2 matches 12 bases. Germline loops: CDR1 SEHNR, CDR2 FQNEAQ (reference sequence). The ends lost 5 bases at V and 7 bases at J; junction bases unmatched: 6. CDR3 length: 15 amino acids. The CDR3 nucleotides are TGTGCCAGCAGCGAGCGGACTAGCGGGATAAATGAGCAGTTCTTC. It codes for CASSERTSGINEQFF.

This chain links TRBV2 with TRBJ1-2; D is unclear. With 2 bases removed from V and 7 bases from J, the gap between germline ends came to 11 bases. There are 13 residues in the CDR3. Germline-derived CDR1 and CDR2 are SNHLY and FYNNEI. Here the CDR3 reads CASSENLGVGYTF. The CDR3 DNA reads as TGTGCCAGCAGTGAAAATCTCGGGGTTGGCTACACCTTC. Full variable domain (remainder filled in from reference TRBV2 and TRBJ1-2): EPEVTQTPSHQVTQMGQEVILRCVPISNHLYFYWYRQILGQKVEFLVSFYNNEISEKSEIFDDQFSVERPDGSNFTLKIRSTKLEDSAMYFCASSENLGVGYTFGSGTRLTVV.

This sequence joins TRBV9 and TRBJ2-2; weak D call: TRBD2 (5 bases). V was clipped by 1 base and J by 7 bases, with 8 bases between them. This CDR3 spans 13 amino acids. CDR1 and CDR2 from the germline V gene are SGDLS and YYNGEE. CDR3 bases: TGTGCCAGCAGCGTATCTAGCAGCGGGGAGCTGTTTTTT. It is translated as CASSVSSSGELFF.

This chain links TRBV10-3 with TRBJ1-1; TRBD1 might be the D (5 bases). The germline V gene has CDR1 ENHRY and CDR2 SYGVKD. V shed 2 bases and J shed 0 bases, with 10 bases lying between them. This CDR3 region has 15 residues. This CDR3 is CAISERQFMNTEAFF. CDR3 DNA sequence: TGTGCCATCAGTGAGAGACAGTTCATGAACACTGAAGCTTTCTTT.

This clone has just a few counts. The V call is TRBV5-1, the J call TRBJ1-2; 11 bases agree with TRBD1. Germline V gene lookup returns CDR1 SGHRS and CDR2 YFSETQ. This CDR3 has 16 residues. V lost 4 bases and J lost 5; bases outside the gene matches: 10. The DNA for the CDR3 is TGCGCCAGCAGCACCGGACAGGGGGCTCAGGGATATGGCTACACCTTC. Its protein is CASSTGQGAQGYGYTF.

Of note for this clone: The junction and the germline gene differ at one end; a read error may be behind it. The chain recombines TRBV5-1 with TRBJ1-2, with TRBD1 matching over 8 bases. Germline loops: CDR1 SGHRS, CDR2 YFSETQ. The CDR3 is 13 residues long. CDR3 DNA: TGCGCCAGCAGCGGAAGACGGGACAGGAAGAGGCTATTC. Amino acids: CASSGRRDRKRLF. The complete variable domain, with remaining parts taken from reference TRBV5-1 and TRBJ1-2, reads KAGVTQTPRYLIKTRGQQVTLSCSPISGHRSVSWYQQTPGQGLQFLFEYFSETQRNKGNFPGRFSGRQFSNSRSEMNVSTLELGDSALYLCASSGRRDRKRLFGSGTRLTVV.

The V gene is TRBV29-1, the J gene TRBJ2-7; D remains unclear. The CDR3 consists of 16 residues. The V gene's germline CDR1 is SQVTM and CDR2 ANQGSEA. Trimming took off 6 bases at V and 1 base at J, with 22 bases between the two ends. The chain's CDR3 is CSVVPSIGVVSYEQYF. In nucleotides, the CDR3 is TGCAGCGTCGTACCTTCGATCGGAGTAGTGTCCTACGAGCAGTACTTC.

In DNA form, the CDR3 reads TGTGCCAGCACTCCCTGGGGCGTCAGTTCTAACTATGGCTACACCTTC. It yields the protein CASTPWGVSSNYGYTF. This chain links TRBV18 with TRBJ1-2, with D possibly TRBD1 on 5 matching bases. V lost 8 bases to trimming and J lost 0 bases, with 19 bases between them. From germline, CDR1 is KGHSH and CDR2 LQKENI. The CDR3 consists of 16 residues. The whole variable domain, remainder taken from reference TRBV18 and TRBJ1-2, is NAGVMQNPRHLVRRRGQEARLRCSPMKGHSHVYWYRQLPEEGLKFMVYLQKENIIDESGMPKERFSAEFPKEGPSILRIQQVVRGDSAAYFCASTPWGVSSNYGYTFGSGTRLTVV.

CDR3 sequence reads: CASRPPTGGSPLHF. The DNA for the CDR3 is TGTGCCAGCCGCCCCCCGACAGGGGGTTCACCCCTCCACTTT. This chain connects TRBV27 to TRBJ1-6; 9 bases align to TRBD1. The CDR3 runs to 14 residues. With V trimmed by 8 bases and J by 9 bases, 8 bases remained unmatched. The germline gives CDR1 MNHEY, CDR2 SMNVEV (reference sequence).

The genes are TRBV2 and TRBJ2-7, with D tentatively TRBD2 (6 bases). This CDR3 is built from 14 residues. Trimming cost V 7 bases and J 2 bases, with 15 bases left between them. Germline V gene data show CDR1 as SNHLY and CDR2 as FYNNEI. In DNA form, the CDR3 reads TGTGCCAGCACGGGGTCCGGGACTCCCTACGAGCAGTACTTC. Protein: CASTGSGTPYEQYF.

This chain uses TRBV6-5 with TRBJ2-3; D possibly corresponds to TRBD1 (6 bases). CDR3 length: 14 residues. Between the trimmed V and J ends, which lost 6 bases and 4 bases, there was a span of 14 bases. Germline CDR1 and CDR2: MNHEY and SVGAGI. The CDR3 region is CASRTGYGADTQYF. DNA for the CDR3: TGTGCCAGCAGAACAGGGTATGGCGCAGATACGCAGTATTTT.

V is TRBV18 and J is TRBJ1-1; 7 bases agree with TRBD1. The trim removed 4 bases at V and 7 bases at J, leaving 6 bases unmatched. This CDR3 contains 13 residues. Per the germline V gene, CDR1 is KGHSH and CDR2 is LQKENI. CDR3: CASSRLRDSEAFF. In DNA, the CDR3 is TGTGCCAGCTCACGACTCCGGGACAGTGAAGCTTTCTTT.

This clone came up once. This same CDR3 is encoded by further DNA sequences in the sample. This chain joins TRBV2 and TRBJ1-1; D possibly corresponds to TRBD1 (6 bases). V was pared by 4 bases and J by 1 base, with 10 bases between. In germline, CDR1 is SNHLY, CDR2 FYNNEI. CDR3 size: 14 residues. The DNA for the CDR3 is TGTGCCAGCAGTGGGGACACCCCGAACACTGAAGCTTTCTTT. It encodes CASSGDTPNTEAFF.

This chain connects TRBV2 to TRBJ2-2, with 11 bases aligning to TRBD1. This CDR3 has 15 residues. V shed 5 bases and J 5 bases; nucleotides not matched to a gene: 4. The V gene's germline CDR1 is SNHLY and CDR2 FYNNEI. The CDR3 sequence is CASSMGQGGTGELFF. CDR3 DNA: TGTGCCAGCAGTATGGGACAGGGGGGGACCGGGGAGCTGTTTTTT.

The chain uses TRBV5-4 and TRBJ2-1, with 11 bases identical to TRBD2. Trimming cost V 1 base and J 6 bases; bases outside gene matches: 3. The CDR3 runs 15 residues. Looked up from germline, CDR1 is SGHNT and CDR2 is YYREEE (reference sequence). The CDR3 reads CASSLTSGSPNEQFF. In DNA form, the CDR3 reads TGTGCCAGCAGCTTGACTAGCGGGAGTCCCAATGAGCAGTTCTTC.

This clone was counted only a few times. The rearrangement links TRBV19 to TRBJ2-7; 8 bases fit TRBD2. Germline CDR1 and CDR2: LNHDA and SQIVND (reference sequence). Unmatched junction bases numbered 7, after V lost 5 bases and J lost 7 bases. The CDR3 has 13 residues. CDR3 nucleotide sequence: TGTGCCAGTAGTCCAGGCGGGGGGTTGGAGCAGTACTTC. Its translation: CASSPGGGLEQYF.